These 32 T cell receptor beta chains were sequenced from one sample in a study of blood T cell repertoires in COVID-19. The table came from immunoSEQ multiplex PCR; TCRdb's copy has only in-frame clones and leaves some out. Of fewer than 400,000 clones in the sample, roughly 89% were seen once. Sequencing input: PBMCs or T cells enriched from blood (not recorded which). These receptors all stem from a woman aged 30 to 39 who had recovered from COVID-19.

This CDR3 reads CASSHTNAEAFF. The DNA of the CDR3 is TGTGCCAGCAGCCATACTAACGCTGAAGCTTTCTTT. The gene calls are TRBV3-1 (or the pseudogene TRBV3-2) and TRBJ1-1; D unclear. The germline V gene encodes CDR1 LGHDT and CDR2 YNNKEL (reference sequence). Trimming left V 3 bases short and J 6 bases short, with 8 bases between. This CDR3 comprises 12 residues.

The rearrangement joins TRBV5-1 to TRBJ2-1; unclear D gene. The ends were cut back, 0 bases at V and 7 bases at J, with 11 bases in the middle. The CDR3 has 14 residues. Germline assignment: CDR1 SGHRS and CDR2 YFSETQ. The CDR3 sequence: CASSLVALWNEQFF. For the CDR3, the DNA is TGCGCCAGCAGCTTGGTAGCTCTTTGGAATGAGCAGTTCTTC.

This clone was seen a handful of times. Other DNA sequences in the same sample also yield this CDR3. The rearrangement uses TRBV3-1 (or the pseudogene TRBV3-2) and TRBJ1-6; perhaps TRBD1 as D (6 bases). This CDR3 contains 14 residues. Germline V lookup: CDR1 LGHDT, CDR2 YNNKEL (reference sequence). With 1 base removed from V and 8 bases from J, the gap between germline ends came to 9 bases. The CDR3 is CASSQVTGYSPLHF. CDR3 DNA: TGTGCCAGCAGCCAAGTAACAGGGTATTCACCCCTCCACTTT.

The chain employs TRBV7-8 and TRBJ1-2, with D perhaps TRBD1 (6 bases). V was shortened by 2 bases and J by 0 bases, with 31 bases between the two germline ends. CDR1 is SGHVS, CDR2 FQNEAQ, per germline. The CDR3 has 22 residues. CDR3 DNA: TGTGCCAGCAGCTTAAGGATCGGCCCTCCCAGGGGTCCGCTACCGGCTAACTATGGCTACACCTTC. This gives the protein CASSLRIGPPRGPLPANYGYTF.

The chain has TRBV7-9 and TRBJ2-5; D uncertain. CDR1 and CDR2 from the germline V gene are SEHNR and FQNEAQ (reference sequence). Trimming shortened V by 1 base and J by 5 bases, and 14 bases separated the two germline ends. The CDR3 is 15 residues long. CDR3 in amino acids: CASSLGYTDAETQYF. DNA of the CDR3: TGTGCCAGCAGCTTAGGTTACACAGACGCGGAGACCCAGTACTTC.

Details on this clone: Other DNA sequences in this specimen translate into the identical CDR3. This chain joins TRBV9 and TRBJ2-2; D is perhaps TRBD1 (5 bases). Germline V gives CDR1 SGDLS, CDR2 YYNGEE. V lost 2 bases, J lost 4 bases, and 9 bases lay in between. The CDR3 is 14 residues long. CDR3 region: CASSVGPSTGELFF. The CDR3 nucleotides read TGTGCCAGCAGCGTGGGGCCGAGCACCGGGGAGCTGTTTTTT. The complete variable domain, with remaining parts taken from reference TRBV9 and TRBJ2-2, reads DSGVTQTPKHLITATGQRVTLRCSPRSGDLSVYWYQQSLDQGLQFLIQYYNGEERAKGNILERFSAQQFPDLHSELNLSSLELGDSALYFCASSVGPSTGELFFGEGSRLTVL.

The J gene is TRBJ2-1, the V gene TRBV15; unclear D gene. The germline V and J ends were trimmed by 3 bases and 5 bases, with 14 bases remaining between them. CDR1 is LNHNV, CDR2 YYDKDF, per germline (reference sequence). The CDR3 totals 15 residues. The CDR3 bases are TGTGCCACCAGCAGGTTACCCGGAGACGACAATGAGCAGTTCTTC. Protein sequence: CATSRLPGDDNEQFF.

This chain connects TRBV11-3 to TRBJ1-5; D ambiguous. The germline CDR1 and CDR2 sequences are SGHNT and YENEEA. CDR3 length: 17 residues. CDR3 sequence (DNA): TGTGTCCAAAATCTGGGTTTTAGGAGGGATAGCAATCAGCCCCAGCATTTT. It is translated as CVQNLGFRRDSNQPQHF.

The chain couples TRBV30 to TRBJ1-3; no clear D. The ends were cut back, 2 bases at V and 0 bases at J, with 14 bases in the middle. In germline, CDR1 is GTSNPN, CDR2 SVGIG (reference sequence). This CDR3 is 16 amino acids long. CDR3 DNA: TGTGCCTGGAGTCGATTTACTCGCAACTCTGGAAACACCATATATTTT. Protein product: CAWSRFTRNSGNTIYF.

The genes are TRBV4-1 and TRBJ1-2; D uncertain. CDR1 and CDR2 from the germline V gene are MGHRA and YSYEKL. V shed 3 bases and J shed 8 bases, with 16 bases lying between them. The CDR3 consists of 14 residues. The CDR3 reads CASSHPFDMYGYTF. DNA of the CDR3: TGCGCCAGCAGCCACCCATTCGACATGTACGGCTACACCTTC.

The CDR3 bases are TGTGCCAGCAGCTCGCGGACAGTCACAGATACGCAGTATTTT. Translating gives CASSSRTVTDTQYF. The chain uses TRBV13 and TRBJ2-3; maybe TRBD1 (6 bases). CDR1 and CDR2 from the germline V gene are PRHDT and FYEKMQ (reference sequence). The germline V and J ends were trimmed by 4 bases and 2 bases, with 10 bases remaining between them. This CDR3 contains 14 residues.

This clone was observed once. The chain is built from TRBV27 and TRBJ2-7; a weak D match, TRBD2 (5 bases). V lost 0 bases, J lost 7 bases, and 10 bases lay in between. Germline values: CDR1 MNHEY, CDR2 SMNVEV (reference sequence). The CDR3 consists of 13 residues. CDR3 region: CASSLSKRVEQYF. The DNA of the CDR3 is TGTGCCAGCAGTTTATCGAAGAGGGTTGAGCAGTACTTC.

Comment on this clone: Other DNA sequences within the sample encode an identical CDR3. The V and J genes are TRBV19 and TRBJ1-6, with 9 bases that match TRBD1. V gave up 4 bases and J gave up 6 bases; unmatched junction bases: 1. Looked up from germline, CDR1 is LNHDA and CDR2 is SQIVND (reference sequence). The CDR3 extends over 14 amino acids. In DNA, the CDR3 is TGTGCCAGTAGTACGGGACAGGGTAATTCACCCCTCCACTTT. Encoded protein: CASSTGQGNSPLHF.

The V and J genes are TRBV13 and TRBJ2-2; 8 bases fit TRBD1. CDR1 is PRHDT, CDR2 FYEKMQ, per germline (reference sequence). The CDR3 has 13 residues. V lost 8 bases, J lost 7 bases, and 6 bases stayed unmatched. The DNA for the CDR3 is TGTGCCAGCCGAGGACAGGGTGGCGGGGAGCTGTTTTTT. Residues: CASRGQGGGELFF.

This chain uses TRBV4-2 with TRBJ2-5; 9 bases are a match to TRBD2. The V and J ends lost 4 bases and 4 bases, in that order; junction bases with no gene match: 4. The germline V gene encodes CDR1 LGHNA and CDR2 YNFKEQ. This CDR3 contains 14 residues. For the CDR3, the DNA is TGTGCCAGCAGCCGCACTAGCGGGCGAGAGACCCAGTACTTC. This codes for CASSRTSGRETQYF.

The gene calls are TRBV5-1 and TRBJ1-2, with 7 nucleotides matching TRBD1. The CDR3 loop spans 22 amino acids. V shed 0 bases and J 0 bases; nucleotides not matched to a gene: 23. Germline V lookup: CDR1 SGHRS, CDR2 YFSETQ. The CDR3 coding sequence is TGCGCCAGCAGCTTGGCCACTCCTGCTCCGGGACAGCTGCTTGCATCTAACTATGGCTACACCTTC. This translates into CASSLATPAPGQLLASNYGYTF.

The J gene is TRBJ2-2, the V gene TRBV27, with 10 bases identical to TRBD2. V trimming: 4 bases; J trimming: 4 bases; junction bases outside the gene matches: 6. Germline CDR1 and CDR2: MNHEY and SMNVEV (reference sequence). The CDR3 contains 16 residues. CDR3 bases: TGTGCCAGCAGTTCGGCTAGCGGGAGTCGCACCGGGGAGCTGTTTTTT. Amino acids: CASSSASGSRTGELFF.

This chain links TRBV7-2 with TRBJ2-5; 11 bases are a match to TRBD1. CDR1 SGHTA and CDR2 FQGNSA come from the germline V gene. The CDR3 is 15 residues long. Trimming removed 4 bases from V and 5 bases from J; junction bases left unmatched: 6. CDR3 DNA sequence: TGTGCCAGCAGCTCTGGACAGGGGGCGTTTGAGACCCAGTACTTC. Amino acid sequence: CASSSGQGAFETQYF.

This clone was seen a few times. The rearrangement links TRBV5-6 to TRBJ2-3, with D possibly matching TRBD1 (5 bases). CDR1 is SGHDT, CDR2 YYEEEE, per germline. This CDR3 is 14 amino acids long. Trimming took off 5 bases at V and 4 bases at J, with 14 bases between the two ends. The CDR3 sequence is CASRPLGVADTQYF. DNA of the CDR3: TGTGCCAGCAGGCCCTTAGGGGTCGCAGATACGCAGTATTTT.

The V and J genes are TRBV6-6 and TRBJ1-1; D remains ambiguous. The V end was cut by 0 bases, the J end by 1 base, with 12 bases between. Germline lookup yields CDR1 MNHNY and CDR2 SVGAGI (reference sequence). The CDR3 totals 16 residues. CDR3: CASSYSTQNSNTEAFF. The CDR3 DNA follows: TGTGCCAGCAGTTACTCGACTCAGAACTCGAACACTGAAGCTTTCTTT.

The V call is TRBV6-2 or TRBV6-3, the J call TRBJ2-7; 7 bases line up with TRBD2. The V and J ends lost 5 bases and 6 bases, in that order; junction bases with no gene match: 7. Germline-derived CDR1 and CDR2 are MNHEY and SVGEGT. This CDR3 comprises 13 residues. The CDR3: CASSKGREGEQYF. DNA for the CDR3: TGTGCCAGCAGTAAGGGCAGGGAGGGCGAGCAGTACTTC.

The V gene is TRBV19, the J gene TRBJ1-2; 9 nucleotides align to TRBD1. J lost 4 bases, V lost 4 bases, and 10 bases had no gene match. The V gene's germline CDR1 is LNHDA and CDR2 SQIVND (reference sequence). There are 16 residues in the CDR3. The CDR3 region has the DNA TGTGCCAGTAGTACAGAAACAGGGGGCGCGGGCTATGGCTACACCTTC. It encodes CASSTETGGAGYGYTF.

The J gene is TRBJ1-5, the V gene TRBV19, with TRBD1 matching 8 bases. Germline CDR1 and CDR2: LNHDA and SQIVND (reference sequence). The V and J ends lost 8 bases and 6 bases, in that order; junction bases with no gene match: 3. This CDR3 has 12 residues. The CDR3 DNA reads TGTGCCAGTCGGACAGGGACTCAGCCCCAGCATTTT. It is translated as CASRTGTQPQHF.

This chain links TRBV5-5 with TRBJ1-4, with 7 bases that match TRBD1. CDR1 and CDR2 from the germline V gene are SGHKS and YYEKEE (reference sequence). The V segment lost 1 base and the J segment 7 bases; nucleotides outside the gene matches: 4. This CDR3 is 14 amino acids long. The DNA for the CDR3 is TGTGCCAGCAGCTTGCGAGGGGGCGGTGAAAAACTGTTTTTT. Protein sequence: CASSLRGGGEKLFF. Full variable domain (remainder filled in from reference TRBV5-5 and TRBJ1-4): DAGVTQSPTHLIKTRGQQVTLRCSPISGHKSVSWYQQVLGQGPQFIFQYYEKEERGRGNFPDRFSARQFPNYSSELNVNALLLGDSALYLCASSLRGGGEKLFFGSGTQLSVL.

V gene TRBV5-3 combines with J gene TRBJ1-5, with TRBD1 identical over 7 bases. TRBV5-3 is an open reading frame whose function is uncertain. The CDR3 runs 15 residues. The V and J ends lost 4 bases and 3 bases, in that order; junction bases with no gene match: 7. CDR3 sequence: CARSLVTGNNQPQHF. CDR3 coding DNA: TGTGCCAGAAGCCTTGTGACAGGGAACAATCAGCCCCAGCATTTT.

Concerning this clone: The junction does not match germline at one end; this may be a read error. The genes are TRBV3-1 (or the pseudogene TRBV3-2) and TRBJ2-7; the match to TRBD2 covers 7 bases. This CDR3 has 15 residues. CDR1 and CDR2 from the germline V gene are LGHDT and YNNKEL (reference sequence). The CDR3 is CASSPRTRLSFEQYF. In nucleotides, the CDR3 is TGTGCCAGCAGCCCGAGGACTAGACTCTCCTTCGAGCAGTACTTC.

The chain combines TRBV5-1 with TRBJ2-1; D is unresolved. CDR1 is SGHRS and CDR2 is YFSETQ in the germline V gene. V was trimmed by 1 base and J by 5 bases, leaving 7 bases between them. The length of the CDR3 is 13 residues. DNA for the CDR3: TGCGCCAGCAGCTTGCCAGGCGACAATGAGCAGTTCTTC. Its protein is CASSLPGDNEQFF.

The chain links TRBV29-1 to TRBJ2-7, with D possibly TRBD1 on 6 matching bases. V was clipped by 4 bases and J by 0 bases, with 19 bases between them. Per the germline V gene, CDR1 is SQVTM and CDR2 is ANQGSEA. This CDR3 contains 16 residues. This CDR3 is CSVVRGRQVPSYEQYF. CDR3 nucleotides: TGCAGCGTTGTTCGGGGTCGACAGGTCCCCTCCTACGAGCAGTACTTC.

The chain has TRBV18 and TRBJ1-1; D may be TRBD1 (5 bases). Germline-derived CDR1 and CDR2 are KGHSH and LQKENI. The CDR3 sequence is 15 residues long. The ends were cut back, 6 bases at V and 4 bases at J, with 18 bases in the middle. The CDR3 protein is CASSELQGSGTEAFF. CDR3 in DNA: TGTGCCAGCTCGGAGCTCCAGGGATCCGGCACTGAAGCTTTCTTT. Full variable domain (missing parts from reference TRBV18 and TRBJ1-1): NAGVMQNPRHLVRRRGQEARLRCSPMKGHSHVYWYRQLPEEGLKFMVYLQKENIIDESGMPKERFSAEFPKEGPSILRIQQVVRGDSAAYFCASSELQGSGTEAFFGQGTRLTVV.

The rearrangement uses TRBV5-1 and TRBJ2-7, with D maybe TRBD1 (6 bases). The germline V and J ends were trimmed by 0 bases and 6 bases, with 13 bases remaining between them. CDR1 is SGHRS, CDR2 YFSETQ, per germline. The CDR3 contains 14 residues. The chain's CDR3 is CASSLGGTMREQYF. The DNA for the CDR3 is TGCGCCAGCAGCTTGGGAGGGACAATGCGCGAGCAGTACTTC.

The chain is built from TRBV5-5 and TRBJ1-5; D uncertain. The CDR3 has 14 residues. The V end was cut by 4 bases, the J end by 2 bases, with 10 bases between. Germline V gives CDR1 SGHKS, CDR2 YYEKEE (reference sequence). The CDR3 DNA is TGTGCCAGCAGCCTCTCATCAGGCAATCAGCCCCAGCATTTT. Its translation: CASSLSSGNQPQHF. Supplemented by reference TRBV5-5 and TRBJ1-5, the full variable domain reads DAGVTQSPTHLIKTRGQQVTLRCSPISGHKSVSWYQQVLGQGPQFIFQYYEKEERGRGNFPDRFSARQFPNYSSELNVNALLLGDSALYLCASSLSSGNQPQHFGDGTRLSIL.

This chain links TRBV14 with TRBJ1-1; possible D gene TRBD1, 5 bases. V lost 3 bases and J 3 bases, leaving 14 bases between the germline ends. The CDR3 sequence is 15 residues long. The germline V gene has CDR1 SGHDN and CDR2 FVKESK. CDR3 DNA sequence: TGTGCCAGCAGCCAGGGGAGGGGCTGGGACACTGAAGCTTTCTTT. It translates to CASSQGRGWDTEAFF.